Shown below are 6 T cell receptor beta chains from a single sample sequenced in a study of blood T cell repertoires in COVID-19. Clones were read by immunoSEQ multiplex PCR, and TCRdb kept only the in-frame ones, dropping some. The sample lists about 130,000 clones; about four fifths were seen once. What was sequenced was PBMCs or T cells enriched from blood (not recorded which). These receptors originate from a man in his forties or fifties who had recovered from COVID-19.

The chain has TRBV5-4 and TRBJ2-4, with 8 bases that match TRBD1. The CDR3 is 16 amino acids. J gave up 0 bases and V 0 bases, and 2 bases lay outside the gene matches. CDR1 is SGHNT and CDR2 is YYREEE in the germline V gene (reference sequence). CDR3 amino acids: CASSLGGQAAKNIQYF. The CDR3 region has the DNA TGTGCCAGCAGCTTGGGGGGACAGGCAGCCAAAAACATTCAGTACTTC.

This chain links TRBV19 with TRBJ1-5; perhaps TRBD1 as D (5 bases). The length of the CDR3 is 15 residues. Trimming took off 3 bases at V and 0 bases at J, with 9 bases between the two ends. The germline gives CDR1 LNHDA, CDR2 SQIVND (reference sequence). The CDR3 here is CASSMTDFSNQPQHF. CDR3 bases: TGTGCCAGTAGTATGACAGATTTTAGCAATCAGCCCCAGCATTTT.

This chain joins TRBV6-2 or TRBV6-3 and TRBJ1-2; TRBD1 aligns across 7 bases. This CDR3 comprises 15 residues. V lost 6 bases to trimming and J lost 4 bases; unmatched junction nucleotides: 11. In germline, CDR1 is MNHEY, CDR2 SVGEGT. DNA of the CDR3: TGTGCCAGCAGCCCCGATCCGGGACAGTTCTATGGCTACACCTTC. This codes for CASSPDPGQFYGYTF.

V gene TRBV28 combines with J gene TRBJ1-6; D not certain. CDR1 and CDR2 (germline): MDHEN, SYDVKM. V dropped 6 bases and J dropped 6 bases, with 12 bases sitting between them. The CDR3 has 14 residues. The CDR3 is CASRSPGANSPLHF. CDR3 in DNA: TGTGCCAGCAGATCCCCGGGAGCTAATTCACCCCTCCACTTT.

The chain recombines TRBV9 with TRBJ1-1; a possible D gene is TRBD1 (5 bases). This CDR3 has 15 residues. The V end lost 0 bases, the J end lost 0 bases, and 9 bases lay between the germline ends. Germline lookup yields CDR1 SGDLS and CDR2 YYNGEE. As DNA, the CDR3 is TGTGCCAGCAGCGTAGGGGGGGAGCTGAACACTGAAGCTTTCTTT. Translating it yields CASSVGGELNTEAFF.

The chain employs TRBV19 and TRBJ2-3, with a weak D call TRBD2 (5 bases). This CDR3 contains 15 residues. The germline gives CDR1 LNHDA, CDR2 SQIVND (reference sequence). V gave up 1 base and J gave up 2 bases, with 10 bases separating them. This chain's CDR3 is CASSIAIGVTDTQYF. Here the CDR3 DNA reads TGTGCCAGTAGTATAGCAATCGGGGTCACAGATACGCAGTATTTT.